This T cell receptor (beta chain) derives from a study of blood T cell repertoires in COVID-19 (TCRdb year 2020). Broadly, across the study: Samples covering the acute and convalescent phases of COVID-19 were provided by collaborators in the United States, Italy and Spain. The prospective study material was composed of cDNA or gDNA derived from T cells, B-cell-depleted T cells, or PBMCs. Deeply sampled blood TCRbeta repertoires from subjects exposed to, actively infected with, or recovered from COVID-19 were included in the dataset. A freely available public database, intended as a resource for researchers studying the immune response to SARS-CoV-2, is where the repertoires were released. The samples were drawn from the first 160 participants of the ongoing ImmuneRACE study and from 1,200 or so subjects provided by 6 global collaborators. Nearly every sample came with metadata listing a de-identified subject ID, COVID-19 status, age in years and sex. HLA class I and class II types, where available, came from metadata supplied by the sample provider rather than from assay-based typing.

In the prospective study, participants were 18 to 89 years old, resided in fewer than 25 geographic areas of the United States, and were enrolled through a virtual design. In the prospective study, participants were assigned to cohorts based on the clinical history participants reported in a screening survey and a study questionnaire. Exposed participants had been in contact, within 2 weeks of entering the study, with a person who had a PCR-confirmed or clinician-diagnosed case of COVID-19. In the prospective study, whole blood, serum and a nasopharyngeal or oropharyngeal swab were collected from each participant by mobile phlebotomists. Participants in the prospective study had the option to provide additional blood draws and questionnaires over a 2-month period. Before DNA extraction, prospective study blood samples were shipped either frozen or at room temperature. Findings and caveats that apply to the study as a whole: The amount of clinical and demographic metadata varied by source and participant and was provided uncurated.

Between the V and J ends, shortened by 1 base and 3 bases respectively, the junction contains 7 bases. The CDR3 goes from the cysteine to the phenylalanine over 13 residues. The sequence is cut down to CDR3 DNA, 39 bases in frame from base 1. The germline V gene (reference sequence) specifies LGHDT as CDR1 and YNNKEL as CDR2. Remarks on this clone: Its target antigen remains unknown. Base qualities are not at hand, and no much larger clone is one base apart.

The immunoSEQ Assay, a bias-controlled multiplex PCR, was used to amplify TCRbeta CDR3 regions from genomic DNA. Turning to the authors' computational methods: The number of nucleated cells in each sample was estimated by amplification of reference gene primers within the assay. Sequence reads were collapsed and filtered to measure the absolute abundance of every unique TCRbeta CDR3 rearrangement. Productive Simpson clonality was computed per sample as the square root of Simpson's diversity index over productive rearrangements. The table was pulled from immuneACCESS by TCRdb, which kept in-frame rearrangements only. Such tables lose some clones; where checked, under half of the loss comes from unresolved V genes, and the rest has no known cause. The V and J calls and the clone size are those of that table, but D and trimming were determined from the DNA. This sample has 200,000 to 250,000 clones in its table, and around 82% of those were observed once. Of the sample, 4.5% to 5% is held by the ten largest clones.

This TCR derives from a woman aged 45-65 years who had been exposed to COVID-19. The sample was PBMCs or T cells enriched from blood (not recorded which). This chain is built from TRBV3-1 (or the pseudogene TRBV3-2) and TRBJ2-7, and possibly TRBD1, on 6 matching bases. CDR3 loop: CASSQGTDYEQYF. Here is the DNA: TGTGCCAGCAGCCAAGGGACAGACTACGAGCAGTACTTC.